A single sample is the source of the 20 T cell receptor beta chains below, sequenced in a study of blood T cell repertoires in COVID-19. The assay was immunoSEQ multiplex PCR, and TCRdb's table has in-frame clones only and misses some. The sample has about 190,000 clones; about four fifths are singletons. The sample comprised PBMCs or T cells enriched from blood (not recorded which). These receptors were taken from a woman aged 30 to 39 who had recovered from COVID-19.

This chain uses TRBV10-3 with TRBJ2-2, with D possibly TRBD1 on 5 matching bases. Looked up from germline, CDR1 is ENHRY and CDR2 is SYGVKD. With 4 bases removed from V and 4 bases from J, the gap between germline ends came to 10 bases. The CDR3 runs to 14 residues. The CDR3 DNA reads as TGTGCCATCAGTGTGCAGGGAAGCACCGGGGAGCTGTTTTTT. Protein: CAISVQGSTGELFF.

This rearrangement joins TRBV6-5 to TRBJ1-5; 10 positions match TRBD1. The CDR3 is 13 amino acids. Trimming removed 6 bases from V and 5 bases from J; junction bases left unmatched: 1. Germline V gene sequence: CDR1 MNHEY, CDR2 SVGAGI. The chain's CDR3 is CASSGTGDQPQHF. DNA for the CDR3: TGTGCCAGCAGCGGGACAGGGGATCAGCCCCAGCATTTT.

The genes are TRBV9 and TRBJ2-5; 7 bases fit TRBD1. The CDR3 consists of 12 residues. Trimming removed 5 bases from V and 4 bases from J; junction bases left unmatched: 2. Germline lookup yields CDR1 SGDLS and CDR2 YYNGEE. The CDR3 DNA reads TGTGCCAGCAGTTCAGGGGGAGAGACCCAGTACTTC. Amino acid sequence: CASSSGGETQYF. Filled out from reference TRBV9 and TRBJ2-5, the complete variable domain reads DSGVTQTPKHLITATGQRVTLRCSPRSGDLSVYWYQQSLDQGLQFLIQYYNGEERAKGNILERFSAQQFPDLHSELNLSSLELGDSALYFCASSSGGETQYFGPGTRLLVL.

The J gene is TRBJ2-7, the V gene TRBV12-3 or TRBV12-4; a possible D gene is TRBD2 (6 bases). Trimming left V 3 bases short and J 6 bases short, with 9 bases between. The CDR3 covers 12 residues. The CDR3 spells CASSFGDFEQYF. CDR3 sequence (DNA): TGTGCCAGCAGTTTTGGGGACTTCGAGCAGTACTTC.

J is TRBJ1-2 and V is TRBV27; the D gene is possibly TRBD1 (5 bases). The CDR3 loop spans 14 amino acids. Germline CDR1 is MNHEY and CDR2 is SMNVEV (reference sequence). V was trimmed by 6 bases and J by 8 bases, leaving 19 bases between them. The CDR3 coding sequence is TGTGCCAGCAGCCCTCGGCAGGGTCAAATAGGCTACACCTTC. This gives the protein CASSPRQGQIGYTF.

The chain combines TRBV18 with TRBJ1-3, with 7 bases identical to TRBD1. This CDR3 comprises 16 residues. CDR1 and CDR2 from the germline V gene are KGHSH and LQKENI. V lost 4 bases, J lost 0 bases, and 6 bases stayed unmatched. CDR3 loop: CASSLGTASSGNTIYF. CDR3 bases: TGTGCCAGCTCACTGGGGACAGCAAGCTCTGGAAACACCATATATTTT.

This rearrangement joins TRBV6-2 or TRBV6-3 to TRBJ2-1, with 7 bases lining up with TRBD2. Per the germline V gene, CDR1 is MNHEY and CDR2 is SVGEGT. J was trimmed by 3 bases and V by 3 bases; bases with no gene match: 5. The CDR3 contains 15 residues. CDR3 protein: CASSYLSSGYNEQFF. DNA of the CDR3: TGTGCCAGCAGTTATTTGTCTAGCGGCTACAATGAGCAGTTCTTC.

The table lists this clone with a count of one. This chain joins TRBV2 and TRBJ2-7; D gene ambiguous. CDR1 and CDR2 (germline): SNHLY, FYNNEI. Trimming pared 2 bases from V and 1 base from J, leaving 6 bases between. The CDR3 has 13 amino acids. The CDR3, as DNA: TGTGCCAGCAGTGAAATCCCTTCCTACGAGCAGTACTTC. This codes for CASSEIPSYEQYF.

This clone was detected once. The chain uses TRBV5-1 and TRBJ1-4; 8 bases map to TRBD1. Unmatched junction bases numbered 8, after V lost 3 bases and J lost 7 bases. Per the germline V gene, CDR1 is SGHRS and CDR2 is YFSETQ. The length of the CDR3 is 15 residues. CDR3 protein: CASSSDRVLGEKLFF. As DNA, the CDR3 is TGCGCCAGCAGCTCGGACAGGGTTCTCGGTGAAAAACTGTTTTTT.

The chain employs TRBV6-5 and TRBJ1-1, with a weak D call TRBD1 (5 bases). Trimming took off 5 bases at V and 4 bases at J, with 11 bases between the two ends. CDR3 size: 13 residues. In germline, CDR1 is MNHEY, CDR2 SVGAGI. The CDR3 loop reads CASSPGRATEAFF. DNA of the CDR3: TGTGCCAGCAGTCCCGGCAGGGCCACTGAAGCTTTCTTT.

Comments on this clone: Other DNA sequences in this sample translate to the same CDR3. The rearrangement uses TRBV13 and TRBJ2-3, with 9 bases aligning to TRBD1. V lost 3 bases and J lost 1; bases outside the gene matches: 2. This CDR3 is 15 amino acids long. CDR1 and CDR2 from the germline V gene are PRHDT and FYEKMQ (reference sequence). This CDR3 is CASSFRDRGTDTQYF. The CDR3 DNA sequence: TGTGCCAGCAGCTTTCGGGACAGGGGCACAGATACGCAGTATTTT.

For the CDR3, the DNA is TGCGCCAGCAGCTTGGCGTCGGGGGTTAATGAAAAACTGTTTTTT. This gives the protein CASSLASGVNEKLFF. The J gene is TRBJ1-4, the V gene TRBV5-1; D possibly corresponds to TRBD1 (5 bases). V shed 0 bases and J shed 4 bases, with 10 bases lying between them. The CDR3 is made up of 15 amino acids. From germline, CDR1 is SGHRS and CDR2 YFSETQ.

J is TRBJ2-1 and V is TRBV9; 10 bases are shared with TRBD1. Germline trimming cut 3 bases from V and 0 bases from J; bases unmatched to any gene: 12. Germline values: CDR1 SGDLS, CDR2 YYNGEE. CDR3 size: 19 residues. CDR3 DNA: TGTGCCAGCAGCGACCGACAGGGGGCGCCGCAAAGCTCCTACAATGAGCAGTTCTTC. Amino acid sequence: CASSDRQGAPQSSYNEQFF. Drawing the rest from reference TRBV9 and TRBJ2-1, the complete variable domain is DSGVTQTPKHLITATGQRVTLRCSPRSGDLSVYWYQQSLDQGLQFLIQYYNGEERAKGNILERFSAQQFPDLHSELNLSSLELGDSALYFCASSDRQGAPQSSYNEQFFGPGTRLTVL.

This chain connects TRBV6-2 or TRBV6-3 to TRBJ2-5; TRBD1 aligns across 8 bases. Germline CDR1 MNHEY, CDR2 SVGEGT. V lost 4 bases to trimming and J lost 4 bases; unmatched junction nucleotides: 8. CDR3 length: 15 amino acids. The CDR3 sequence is CASSSPRTGTETQYF. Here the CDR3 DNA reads TGTGCCAGCAGTTCCCCAAGGACAGGGACAGAGACCCAGTACTTC.

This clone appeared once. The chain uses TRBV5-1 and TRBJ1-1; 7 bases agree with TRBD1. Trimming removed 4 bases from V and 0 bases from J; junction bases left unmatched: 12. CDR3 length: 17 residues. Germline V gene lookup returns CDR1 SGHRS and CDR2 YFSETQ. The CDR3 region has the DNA TGCGCCAGCAGCACCTACTCGGGACAGCATTTGAACACTGAAGCTTTCTTT. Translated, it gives CASSTYSGQHLNTEAFF. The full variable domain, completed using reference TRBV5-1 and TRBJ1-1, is KAGVTQTPRYLIKTRGQQVTLSCSPISGHRSVSWYQQTPGQGLQFLFEYFSETQRNKGNFPGRFSGRQFSNSRSEMNVSTLELGDSALYLCASSTYSGQHLNTEAFFGQGTRLTVV.

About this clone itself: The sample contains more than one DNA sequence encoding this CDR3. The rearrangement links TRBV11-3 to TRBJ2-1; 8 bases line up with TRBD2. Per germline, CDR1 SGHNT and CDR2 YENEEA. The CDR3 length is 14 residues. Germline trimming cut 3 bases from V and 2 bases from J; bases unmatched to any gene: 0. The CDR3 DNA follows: TGTGCCAGCAGCTTGGGACTAGCCTACAATGAGCAGTTCTTC. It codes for CASSLGLAYNEQFF. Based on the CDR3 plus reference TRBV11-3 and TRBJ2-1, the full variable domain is EAGVVQSPRYKIIEKKQPVAFWCNPISGHNTLYWYLQNLGQGPELLIRYENEEAVDDSQLPKDRFSAERLKGVDSTLKIQPAELGDSAVYLCASSLGLAYNEQFFGPGTRLTVL.

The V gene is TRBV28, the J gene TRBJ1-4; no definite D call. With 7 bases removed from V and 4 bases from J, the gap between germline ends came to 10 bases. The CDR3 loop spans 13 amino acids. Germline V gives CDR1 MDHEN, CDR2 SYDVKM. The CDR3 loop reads CASMGGLNEKLFF. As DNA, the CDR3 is TGTGCCAGCATGGGAGGCCTTAATGAAAAACTGTTTTTT.

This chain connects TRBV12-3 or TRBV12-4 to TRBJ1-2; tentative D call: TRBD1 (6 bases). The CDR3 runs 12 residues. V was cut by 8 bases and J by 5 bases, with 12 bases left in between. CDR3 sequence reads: CASRQGLYGYTF. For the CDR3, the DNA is TGTGCCAGCCGCCAGGGGCTTTATGGCTACACCTTC.

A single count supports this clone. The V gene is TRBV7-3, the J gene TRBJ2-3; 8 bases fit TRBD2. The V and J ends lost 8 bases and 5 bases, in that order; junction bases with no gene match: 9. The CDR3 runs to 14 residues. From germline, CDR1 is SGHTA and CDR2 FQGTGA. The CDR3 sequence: CASGGGSKLDTQYF. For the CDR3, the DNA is TGTGCCAGCGGCGGGGGGAGTAAATTAGATACGCAGTATTTT.

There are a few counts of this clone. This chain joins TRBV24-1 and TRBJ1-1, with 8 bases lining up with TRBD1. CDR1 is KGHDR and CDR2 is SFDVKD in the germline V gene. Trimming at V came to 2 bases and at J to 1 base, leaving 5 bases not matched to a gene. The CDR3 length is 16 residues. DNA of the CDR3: TGTGCCACCAGTGATTCCCCCGGACAGGGGAACACTGAAGCTTTCTTT. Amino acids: CATSDSPGQGNTEAFF.